The 18 T cell receptor beta chains below all came from one sample that was sequenced in a study of cytomegalovirus exposure and HLA in healthy donors. PCR used 60 Vbeta primers and 13 Jbeta primers. The protocol was immunoSEQ multiplex PCR, while the TCRdb copy is restricted to in-frame clones and leaves out a portion. The table shows 100,000 to 150,000 clones, with more than 70% occurring only once. Specimen: PBMCs. Receptors originate from a male donor in good health and CMV-seronegative.

V is TRBV7-3 and J is TRBJ1-2; 7 nucleotides line up with TRBD1. Germline V gene lookup returns CDR1 SGHTA and CDR2 FQGTGA. The CDR3 length is 14 residues. V was clipped by 5 bases and J by 2 bases; unmatched bases: 5. CDR3 in amino acids: CASSREDRNYGYTF. The CDR3 DNA follows: TGTGCCAGCAGCAGGGAGGACAGGAACTATGGCTACACCTTC.

The chain has TRBV15 and TRBJ2-5; D possibly corresponds to TRBD2 (7 bases). Germline assignment: CDR1 LNHNV and CDR2 YYDKDF (reference sequence). V was cut by 6 bases and J by 1 base, with 15 bases left in between. The CDR3 extends over 15 amino acids. CDR3 nucleotides: TGTGCCACCAGAGTAGGAGGGGGGGGCCAAGAGACCCAGTACTTC. Protein sequence: CATRVGGGGQETQYF.

The chain uses TRBV7-8 and TRBJ2-1; D is undetermined. Germline loops: CDR1 SGHVS, CDR2 FQNEAQ. Between the trimmed V and J ends, which lost 8 bases and 8 bases, there was a span of 13 bases. CDR3 size: 12 residues. The CDR3 protein is CASAVRGYEQFF. The CDR3 DNA is TGTGCCAGCGCGGTACGTGGATATGAGCAGTTCTTC.

The V and J genes are TRBV19 and TRBJ1-4, with D hard to call. Trimming shortened V by 5 bases and J by 6 bases, and 16 bases separated the two germline ends. This CDR3 has 15 residues. The germline gives CDR1 LNHDA, CDR2 SQIVND (reference sequence). CDR3 region: CASSVYPNQYEKLFF. The CDR3, as DNA: TGTGCCAGTAGTGTCTATCCCAACCAATATGAAAAACTGTTTTTT.

Only a few counts were recorded for this clone. CDR3 nucleotide sequence: TGTGCCAGCAAGGAGGAGGGCAATCAGCCCCAGCATTTT. This encodes CASKEEGNQPQHF. This chain connects TRBV2 to TRBJ1-5; D gene unclear. Trimming left V 7 bases short and J 2 bases short, with 9 bases between. The CDR3 sequence is 13 residues long. Germline assignment: CDR1 SNHLY and CDR2 FYNNEI. The variable domain in full, with the rest retrieved from reference TRBV2 and TRBJ1-5, is EPEVTQTPSHQVTQMGQEVILRCVPISNHLYFYWYRQILGQKVEFLVSFYNNEISEKSEIFDDQFSVERPDGSNFTLKIRSTKLEDSAMYFCASKEEGNQPQHFGDGTRLSIL.

The chain joins TRBV18 to TRBJ2-2; 9 positions agree with TRBD1. CDR1 and CDR2 (germline): KGHSH, LQKENI. Trimming removed 4 bases from V and 2 bases from J; junction bases left unmatched: 2. This CDR3 is 15 amino acids long. For the CDR3, the DNA is TGTGCCAGCTCACGGACAGGGGCTAACACCGGGGAGCTGTTTTTT. It translates to CASSRTGANTGELFF.

This chain connects TRBV29-1 to TRBJ2-5; a possible D gene is TRBD1 (6 bases). The length of the CDR3 is 14 residues. Trimming shortened V by 4 bases and J by 6 bases, and 18 bases separated the two germline ends. CDR1 SQVTM and CDR2 ANQGSEA come from the germline V gene. This CDR3 reads CSVGSDSGKQTQYF. In nucleotides, the CDR3 is TGCAGCGTTGGTTCGGACAGTGGTAAGCAGACCCAGTACTTC.

The chain is built from TRBV30 and TRBJ2-5; D remains ambiguous. The germline V gene encodes CDR1 GTSNPN and CDR2 SVGIG (reference sequence). CDR3 length: 13 residues. V was cut by 4 bases and J by 7 bases, with 16 bases left in between. The CDR3 loop reads CAWTRTHLGTQYF. Here the CDR3 DNA reads TGTGCCTGGACCCGCACCCACCTAGGGACCCAGTACTTC.

V is TRBV7-2 and J is TRBJ2-3; the D is unclear. The V gene lost 5 bases and the J gene lost 4 bases, with 7 bases spanning the gap. This CDR3 is built from 12 residues. CDR1 and CDR2 from the germline V gene are SGHTA and FQGNSA. The CDR3 loop is CASSALSDTQYF. The CDR3 DNA reads as TGTGCCAGCAGCGCTCTATCAGATACGCAGTATTTT. Complete variable domain (other parts from reference TRBV7-2 and TRBJ2-3): GAGVSQSPSNKVTEKGKDVELRCDPISGHTALYWYRQSLGQGLEFLIYFQGNSAPDKSGLPSDRFSAERTGGSVSTLTIQRTQQEDSAVYLCASSALSDTQYFGPGTRLTVL.

V and J are TRBV15 and TRBJ2-2, with D tentatively TRBD2 (6 bases). This CDR3 contains 13 residues. Trimming cost V 5 bases and J 6 bases, with 10 bases left between them. Germline lookup yields CDR1 LNHNV and CDR2 YYDKDF (reference sequence). The CDR3 DNA reads as TGTGCCACCAGCCTCGGGACTCCCGGGGAGCTGTTTTTT. Encoded protein: CATSLGTPGELFF.

The rearrangement joins TRBV2 to TRBJ1-6, with 9 positions matching TRBD1. Germline CDR1 and CDR2: SNHLY and FYNNEI. V shed 5 bases, J shed 4 bases, and the junction held 3 bases outside the gene matches. CDR3 size: 15 residues. The CDR3 nucleotides are TGTGCCAGCAGTTCGGACAGGGGATATAATTCACCCCTCCACTTT. It specifies CASSSDRGYNSPLHF. The full variable domain, its missing parts supplied by reference TRBV2 and TRBJ1-6, is EPEVTQTPSHQVTQMGQEVILRCVPISNHLYFYWYRQILGQKVEFLVSFYNNEISEKSEIFDDQFSVERPDGSNFTLKIRSTKLEDSAMYFCASSSDRGYNSPLHFGNGTRLTVT.

The chain carries TRBV30 and TRBJ2-1; possible D gene TRBD1, 5 bases. The V end was cut by 2 bases, the J end by 4 bases, with 9 bases between. Per the germline V gene, CDR1 is GTSNPN and CDR2 is SVGIG (reference sequence). This CDR3 contains 13 residues. CDR3 protein: CAWSLDIYNEQFF. For the CDR3, the DNA is TGTGCCTGGAGTTTGGACATTTACAATGAGCAGTTCTTC.

Note on this clone: An end of the junction does not agree with germline; a read error may underlie this. CDR3 coding DNA: TGTTCCAGCAGCTCGGGGGGGCGTTTCATTGGGGAGCTGTTTTTT. It is translated as CSSSSGGRFIGELFF. This chain uses TRBV7-9 with TRBJ2-2; TRBD2 matches 8 bases. Looked up from germline, CDR1 is SEHNR and CDR2 is FQNEAQ (reference sequence). The CDR3 runs 15 residues.

The chain is built from TRBV19 and TRBJ2-5; tentatively, D is TRBD2 (6 bases). V dropped 6 bases and J dropped 4 bases, with 9 bases sitting between them. Germline V CDR1 and CDR2: LNHDA, SQIVND (reference sequence). This CDR3 has 12 residues. CDR3: CASRGDSETQYF. The CDR3 region has the DNA TGTGCCAGTAGAGGGGACTCAGAGACCCAGTACTTC.

The chain carries TRBV2 and TRBJ2-1; 9 bases are shared with TRBD1. Unmatched junction bases numbered 8, after V lost 3 bases and J lost 8 bases. Germline loops: CDR1 SNHLY, CDR2 FYNNEI. The CDR3 consists of 15 residues. CDR3 loop: CASSEGTGFSDEQFF. DNA for the CDR3: TGTGCCAGCAGTGAGGGGACAGGGTTTTCTGATGAGCAGTTCTTC.

The chain is built from TRBV6-5 and TRBJ1-2, with D tentatively TRBD1 (6 bases). The germline V gene has CDR1 MNHEY and CDR2 SVGAGI. The germline V and J ends were trimmed by 0 bases and 6 bases, with 8 bases remaining between them. This CDR3 has 13 amino acids. CDR3 DNA sequence: TGTGCCAGCAGTTACTCGTCAGGGGATGGCTACACCTTC. Translation gives CASSYSSGDGYTF.

The chain joins TRBV19 to TRBJ1-4; 7 bases fit TRBD1. The V gene's germline CDR1 is LNHDA and CDR2 SQIVND (reference sequence). With V trimmed by 2 bases and J by 6 bases, 6 bases remained unmatched. This CDR3 is 15 amino acids long. DNA of the CDR3: TGTGCCAGTAGTATATCAGGGGACAGCTATGAAAAACTGTTTTTT. This gives the protein CASSISGDSYEKLFF. Based on the CDR3 plus reference TRBV19 and TRBJ1-4, the full variable domain is DGGITQSPKYLFRKEGQNVTLSCEQNLNHDAMYWYRQDPGQGLRLIYYSQIVNDFQKGDIAEGYSVSREKKESFPLTVTSAQKNPTAFYLCASSISGDSYEKLFFGSGTQLSVL.

This clone was seen a single time. This chain uses TRBV12-5 with TRBJ1-1; 10 bases are a match to TRBD1. The CDR3 runs 13 residues. After removal of 11 bases from V and 4 bases from J, the junction contained 7 bases not matched to a gene. Per germline, CDR1 LGHNT and CDR2 FRNRAP. Here the CDR3 DNA reads TGTGCTGACCGGGGGGACAGGGGCACTGAAGCTTTCTTT. Translating gives CADRGDRGTEAFF. The entire variable domain, with the rest obtained from reference TRBV12-5 and TRBJ1-1, is as follows: DARVTQTPRHKVTEMGQEVTMRCQPILGHNTVFWYRQTMMQGLELLAYFRNRAPLDDSGMPKDRFSAEMPDATLATLKIQPSEPRDSAVYFCADRGDRGTEAFFGQGTRLTVV.